Following are 3 T cell receptor beta chains from one sample sequenced in a study of blood T cells in healthy people across ages. Together with a sample-barcoded 5' primer, a J-beta primer mix was included in a second PCR lasting about 7 to 11 cycles. TCRdb passed the 5' RACE reads through MiXCR, listing each CDR3 protein once. Altogether nearly 800,000 distinct CDR3 sequences are present, roughly three fifths being singletons, with the ten largest covering about a quarter. Material: blood. Source of these receptors: a man aged 35 to 55 in good health.

The gene calls are TRBV9 and TRBJ1-2; TRBD1 matches at 7 bases. Germline V gene data show CDR1 as SGDLS and CDR2 as YYNGEE. The CDR3 length is 17 residues. J was trimmed by 3 bases and V by 0 bases; bases with no gene match: 11. CDR3 loop: CASSVDNYRGRDYGYTF. CDR3 sequence (DNA): TGTGCCAGCAGCGTAGATAACTACAGGGGTCGAGACTATGGCTACACCTTC.

J is TRBJ2-3 and V is TRBV5-1; possibly TRBD2 for D (6 bases). Trimming left V 0 bases short and J 2 bases short, with 16 bases between. The germline gives CDR1 SGHRS, CDR2 YFSETQ. The CDR3 runs to 17 residues. The CDR3 DNA reads TGCGCCAGCAGCTTGGTCTTTCGCGGGGACTCCACAGATACGCAGTATTTT. It yields the protein CASSLVFRGDSTDTQYF.

Concerning this clonotype itself: One junction end does not reproduce the germline sequence, and a read error may be involved. The chain carries TRBV20-1 and TRBJ2-3, with 8 bases that match TRBD2. The CDR3 extends over 14 amino acids. Germline V gene data show CDR1 as DFQATT and CDR2 as SNEGSKA (reference sequence). CDR3 DNA: TGCAGTGCGGCAACTAGCGGATTCACAGGTACGCAGTATTTT. Translation gives CSAATSGFTGTQYF.